This T cell receptor (beta chain) is from a study of blood T cell repertoires in COVID-19. Study-wide background: T cells, B-cell-depleted T cells, or PBMCs supplied cDNA or gDNA.

The study recruited people aged 18 to 89 years across under 25 US areas. Only in-frame clones appear in the TCRdb table, and some are missing; sequencing was by immunoSEQ multiplex PCR. The sample contains about 180,000 clones, 86% of which appear only once. The V and J ends lost 5 bases and 4 bases respectively, with 15 bases between them. The CDR3 totals 14 residues. CDR1 is SQVTM, CDR2 ANQGSEA, per germline. This clonotype was obtained from a woman aged 30 to 39 who had recovered from COVID-19. The rearrangement uses TRBV29-1 and TRBJ2-1; possibly TRBD2 for D (6 bases). Material: PBMCs or T cells enriched from blood (not recorded which). The CDR3 region is CSVLRAAGYNEQFF. Written as DNA, the CDR3 is TGCAGCGTTCTGAGAGCCGCGGGGTACAATGAGCAGTTCTTC.